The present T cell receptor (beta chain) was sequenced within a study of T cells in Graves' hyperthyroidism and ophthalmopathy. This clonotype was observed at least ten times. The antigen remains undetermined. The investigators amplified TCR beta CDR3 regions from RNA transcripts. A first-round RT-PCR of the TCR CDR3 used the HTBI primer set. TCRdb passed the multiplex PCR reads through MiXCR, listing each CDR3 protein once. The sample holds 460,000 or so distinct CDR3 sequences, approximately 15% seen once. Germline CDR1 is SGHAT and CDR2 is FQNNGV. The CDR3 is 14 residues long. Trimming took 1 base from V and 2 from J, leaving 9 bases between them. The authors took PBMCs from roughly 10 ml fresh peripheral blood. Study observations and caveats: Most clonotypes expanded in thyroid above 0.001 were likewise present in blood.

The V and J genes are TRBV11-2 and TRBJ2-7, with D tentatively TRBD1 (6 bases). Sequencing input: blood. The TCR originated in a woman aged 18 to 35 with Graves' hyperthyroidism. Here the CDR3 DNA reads TGTGCCAGCAGCTTAGGCCGGGACACCTACGAGCAGTACTTC. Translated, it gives CASSLGRDTYEQYF.